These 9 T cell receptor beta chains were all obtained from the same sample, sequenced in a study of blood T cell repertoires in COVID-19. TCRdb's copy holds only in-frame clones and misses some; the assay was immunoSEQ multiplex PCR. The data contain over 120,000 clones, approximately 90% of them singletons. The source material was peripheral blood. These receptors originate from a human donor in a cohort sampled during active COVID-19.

CDR3 residues: CASSLGASGGAGYTQYF. The CDR3 bases are TGTGCCAGCAGCTTAGGAGCTAGCGGGGGTGCGGGGTATACGCAGTATTTT. V is TRBV7-2 and J is TRBJ2-3; 10 bases line up with TRBD2. The trim removed 1 base at V and 7 bases at J, leaving 11 bases unmatched. This CDR3 spans 17 amino acids. Germline CDR1 reads SGHTA; CDR2 reads FQGNSA.

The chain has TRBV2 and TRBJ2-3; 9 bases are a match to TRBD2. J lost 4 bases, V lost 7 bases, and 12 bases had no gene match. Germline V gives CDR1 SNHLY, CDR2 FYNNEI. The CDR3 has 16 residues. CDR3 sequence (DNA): TGTGCCAGCAAGTCAGGAAGGTGGACTAGCGCAGATACGCAGTATTTT. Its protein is CASKSGRWTSADTQYF.

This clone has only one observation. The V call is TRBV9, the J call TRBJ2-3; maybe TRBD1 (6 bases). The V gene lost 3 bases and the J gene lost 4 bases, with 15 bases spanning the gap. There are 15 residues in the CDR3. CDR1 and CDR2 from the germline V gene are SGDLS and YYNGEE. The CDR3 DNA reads TGTGCCAGCAGCGCATCAAACAGGGCCGCAGATACGCAGTATTTT. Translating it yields CASSASNRAADTQYF.

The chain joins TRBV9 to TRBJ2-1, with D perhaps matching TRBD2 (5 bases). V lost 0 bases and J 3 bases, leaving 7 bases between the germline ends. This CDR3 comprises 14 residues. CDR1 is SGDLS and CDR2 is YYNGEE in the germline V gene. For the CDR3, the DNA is TGTGCCAGCAGCGTAGCTAGCCGCTACAATGAGCAGTTCTTC. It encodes CASSVASRYNEQFF.

As DNA, the CDR3 is TGTGCCAGCAGTTGGCACAGGGAAATGAACACTGAAGCTTTCTTT. It encodes CASSWHREMNTEAFF. V usage is TRBV6-5 and J usage is TRBJ1-1; possibly TRBD1 for D (6 bases). CDR3 size: 15 residues. CDR1 MNHEY and CDR2 SVGAGI come from the germline V gene. Trimming removed 4 bases from V and 0 bases from J, with 12 bases in between.

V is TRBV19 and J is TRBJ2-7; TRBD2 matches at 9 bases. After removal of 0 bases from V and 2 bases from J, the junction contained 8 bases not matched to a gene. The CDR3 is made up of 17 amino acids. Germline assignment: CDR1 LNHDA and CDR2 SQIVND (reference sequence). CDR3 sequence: CASSIDLETSGTYEQYF. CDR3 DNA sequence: TGTGCCAGTAGTATAGATCTGGAGACTAGCGGAACCTACGAGCAGTACTTC.

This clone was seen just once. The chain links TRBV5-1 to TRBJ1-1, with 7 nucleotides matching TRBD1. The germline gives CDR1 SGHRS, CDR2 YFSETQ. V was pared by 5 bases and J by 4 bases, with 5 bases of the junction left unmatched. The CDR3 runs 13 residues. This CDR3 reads CASSLRGSTEAFF. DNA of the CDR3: TGCGCCAGCAGTCTCAGGGGGAGCACTGAAGCTTTCTTT.

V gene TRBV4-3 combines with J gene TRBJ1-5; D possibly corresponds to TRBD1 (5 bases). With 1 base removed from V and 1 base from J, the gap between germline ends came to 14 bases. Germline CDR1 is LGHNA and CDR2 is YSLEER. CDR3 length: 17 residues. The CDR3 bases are TGCGCCAGCAGCCAAGGAACAGGATTAAAAAGCAATCAGCCCCAGCATTTT. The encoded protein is CASSQGTGLKSNQPQHF.

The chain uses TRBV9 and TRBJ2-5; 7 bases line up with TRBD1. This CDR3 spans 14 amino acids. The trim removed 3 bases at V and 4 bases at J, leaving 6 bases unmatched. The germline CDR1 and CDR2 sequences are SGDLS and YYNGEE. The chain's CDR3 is CASSEKDRPETQYF. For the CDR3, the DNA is TGTGCCAGCAGCGAAAAGGACAGGCCAGAGACCCAGTACTTC.